Listed here are 21 T cell receptor beta chains from one sample, sequenced in a study of T cells in localized non-small cell lung cancer. Clones were sequenced by immunoSEQ multiplex PCR, and TCRdb holds only the in-frame ones, with some missing. In the table there are 3,000 to 4,000 clones, 45% to 55% of which are singletons. Sequences were derived from lymph node tissue, sampled before any cancer treatment. The receptor set was obtained from a woman between 18 and 49 years old with stage I lung adenocarcinoma.

V and J are TRBV1 and TRBJ2-1; TRBD1 was called by the table and not checked on the DNA. TRBV1 is an annotated pseudogene. This CDR3 has 15 amino acids. CDR3 in DNA: TGCGCCAGCAGCCAAGATCCAGGGGGCTACAATGAGCAGTTCTTC. This gives the protein CASSQDPGGYNEQFF.

V usage is TRBV18 and J usage is TRBJ2-3; D remains unclear. CDR1 is KGHSH and CDR2 is LQKENI in the germline V gene. The CDR3 runs 15 residues. The ends were cut back, 4 bases at V and 2 bases at J, with 13 bases in the middle. The CDR3 DNA reads TGTGCCAGCTCACTATCCTATTATGACACAGATACGCAGTATTTT. This encodes CASSLSYYDTDTQYF.

The gene calls are TRBV28 and TRBJ2-4; D perhaps matches TRBD1 (6 bases). The CDR3 is 16 residues long. Between the trimmed V and J ends, which lost 2 bases and 1 base, there was a span of 12 bases. Germline CDR1 MDHEN, CDR2 SYDVKM. The CDR3 DNA reads as TGTGCCAGCAGTTTAACAGGGAGTATGGCCAAAAACATTCAGTACTTC. The encoded protein is CASSLTGSMAKNIQYF.

This clone was seen a handful of times. The CDR3 region has the DNA TGTGCCAGCAGTTACGGTCCCGGGCTTTACATGAACACTGAAGCTTTCTTT. Translation gives CASSYGPGLYMNTEAFF. This chain joins TRBV6-8 and TRBJ1-1; D remains ambiguous. This CDR3 has 17 residues. Germline lookup yields CDR1 MNHGY and CDR2 SAAAGT. V was trimmed by 2 bases and J by 0 bases, leaving 16 bases between them.

This chain joins TRBV30 and TRBJ2-5, with D perhaps matching TRBD1 (6 bases). Germline V lookup: CDR1 GTSNPN, CDR2 SVGIG (reference sequence). The germline V and J ends were trimmed by 4 bases and 4 bases, with 13 bases remaining between them. The CDR3 covers 13 residues. The CDR3 is CAWKRGSGETQYF. The CDR3 DNA follows: TGTGCCTGGAAAAGGGGGAGCGGAGAGACCCAGTACTTC.

V gene TRBV18 combines with J gene TRBJ2-2; 11 bases agree with TRBD2. Germline V gene data show CDR1 as KGHSH and CDR2 as LQKENI. Trimming at V came to 3 bases and at J to 1 base, leaving 13 bases not matched to a gene. This CDR3 has 20 residues. Written as DNA, the CDR3 is TGTGCCAGCTCACCGCCATTAACTAGCGGGAGTCCCCAGAACACCGGGGAGCTGTTTTTT. Translating it yields CASSPPLTSGSPQNTGELFF.

The chain couples TRBV30 to TRBJ1-3, with D perhaps matching TRBD1 (5 bases). The germline V and J ends were trimmed by 0 bases and 4 bases, with 7 bases remaining between them. CDR3 length: 13 residues. The germline V gene has CDR1 GTSNPN and CDR2 SVGIG (reference sequence). The CDR3 loop reads CAWSVDSGNTIYF. The CDR3 DNA reads TGTGCCTGGAGTGTAGACAGCGGAAACACCATATATTTT.

This clone occurred a few times. The chain uses TRBV11-3 and TRBJ2-5, with 9 bases matching TRBD2. This CDR3 contains 15 residues. Germline V gives CDR1 SGHNT, CDR2 YENEEA. V trimming: 1 base; J trimming: 5 bases; junction bases outside the gene matches: 5. The CDR3 region has the DNA TGTGCCAGCAGCTTAGTTGGTAGCGGGAGTGAGACCCAGTACTTC. Its translation: CASSLVGSGSETQYF. Looking up the rest from reference TRBV11-3 and TRBJ2-5 gives the full variable domain: EAGVVQSPRYKIIEKKQPVAFWCNPISGHNTLYWYLQNLGQGPELLIRYENEEAVDDSQLPKDRFSAERLKGVDSTLKIQPAELGDSAVYLCASSLVGSGSETQYFGPGTRLLVL.

This rearrangement joins TRBV9 to TRBJ2-6; weak D call: TRBD2 (6 bases). The CDR3 has 14 amino acids. The ends were cut back, 6 bases at V and 0 bases at J, with 7 bases in the middle. Germline V gene data show CDR1 as SGDLS and CDR2 as YYNGEE. CDR3 residues: CASTGDSGANVLTF. CDR3 DNA sequence: TGTGCCAGCACGGGGGACTCTGGGGCCAACGTCCTGACTTTC.

The chain couples TRBV19 to TRBJ2-1, with 8 bases lining up with TRBD1. The CDR3 extends over 15 amino acids. V shed 8 bases, J shed 8 bases, and the junction held 14 bases outside the gene matches. Germline V gene data show CDR1 as LNHDA and CDR2 as SQIVND (reference sequence). The DNA of the CDR3 is TGTGCCAGTCGCCACCGGGACAGGCCTCTCCATGAGCAGTTCTTC. As protein: CASRHRDRPLHEQFF.

This clone was detected a few times. Here the CDR3 reads CASSLSLVLSETQYF. DNA of the CDR3: TGTGCCAGCAGCTTATCCCTAGTGCTATCTGAGACCCAGTACTTC. The rearrangement links TRBV11-3 to TRBJ2-5, with unresolved D. Germline loops: CDR1 SGHNT, CDR2 YENEEA. V lost 2 bases to trimming and J lost 5 bases, with 15 bases between them. The CDR3 runs to 15 residues.

The rearrangement joins TRBV19 to TRBJ1-1; D gene ambiguous. CDR3 length: 15 amino acids. V lost 4 bases and J 0 bases, leaving 12 bases between the germline ends. The germline CDR1 and CDR2 sequences are LNHDA and SQIVND (reference sequence). The CDR3: CASSNWQWMNTEAFF. The CDR3 DNA follows: TGTGCCAGTAGTAATTGGCAGTGGATGAACACTGAAGCTTTCTTT.

This clone has a handful of counts. The chain joins TRBV6-8 to TRBJ1-2, with D unresolved. The CDR3 has 12 residues. Germline V lookup: CDR1 MNHGY, CDR2 SAAAGT. V lost 6 bases and J lost 4, with 9 bases in between. The CDR3 here is CASREQSYGYTF. The CDR3 nucleotides are TGTGCCAGCAGAGAGCAGAGCTATGGCTACACCTTC.

In nucleotides, the CDR3 is TGTGCCAGCTCACCACTTAAGGATCAGCCCCAGCATTTT. Translating gives CASSPLKDQPQHF. The V and J genes are TRBV18 and TRBJ1-5, with D unclear. Germline-derived CDR1 and CDR2 are KGHSH and LQKENI. CDR3 size: 13 residues. The V gene lost 1 base and the J gene lost 5 bases, with 6 bases spanning the gap.

Here the CDR3 reads CASSLSDRGDGYTF. The DNA of the CDR3 is TGTGCCAGCAGCTTAAGTGACAGGGGGGATGGCTACACCTTC. The chain recombines TRBV11-3 with TRBJ1-2; 9 bases line up with TRBD1. The CDR3 length is 14 residues. V was clipped by 2 bases and J by 6 bases; unmatched bases: 4. Germline CDR1 and CDR2: SGHNT and YENEEA.

J is TRBJ1-2 and V is TRBV11-3, with 7 bases identical to TRBD1. The CDR3 is 16 amino acids. J was trimmed by 8 bases and V by 5 bases; bases with no gene match: 17. Germline values: CDR1 SGHNT, CDR2 YENEEA. Here the CDR3 reads CASSHRQGPSRGGYTF. CDR3 coding DNA: TGTGCCAGCAGCCATCGACAGGGACCTTCGAGAGGCGGCTACACCTTC.

The V and J genes are TRBV29-1 and TRBJ1-2, with 8 bases aligning to TRBD1. The CDR3 has 12 amino acids. The germline V gene encodes CDR1 SQVTM and CDR2 ANQGSEA. V lost 5 bases to trimming and J lost 4 bases; unmatched junction nucleotides: 3. DNA of the CDR3: TGCAGCGTTCGACAGGGGACCTATGGCTACACCTTC. It encodes CSVRQGTYGYTF.

The rearrangement joins TRBV6-8 to TRBJ2-7; D call uncertain. The CDR3 spans 12 residues. V gave up 6 bases and J gave up 3 bases, with 9 bases separating them. Germline CDR1 is MNHGY and CDR2 is SAAAGT. The CDR3 DNA is TGTGCCAGCAGCCTACATCGCTACGAGCAGTACTTC. This translates into CASSLHRYEQYF.

The chain uses TRBV19 and TRBJ1-2, with D unclear. This CDR3 region has 13 residues. Germline CDR1 LNHDA, CDR2 SQIVND (reference sequence). Trimming took off 1 base at V and 2 bases at J, with 5 bases between the two ends. For the CDR3, the DNA is TGTGCCAGTAGTATAGCCAGCAACTATGGCTACACCTTC. Its protein product is CASSIASNYGYTF.

This clone occurred a few times. The V call is TRBV6-8, the J call TRBJ2-7, with TRBD2 matching over 7 bases. The CDR3 runs to 12 residues. Germline loops: CDR1 MNHGY, CDR2 SAAAGT. CDR3 amino acids: CAASAGTYEQYF. CDR3 DNA: TGTGCAGCCTCAGCGGGGACCTACGAGCAGTACTTC.

This clone was picked up a small number of times. The V call is TRBV10-2, the J call TRBJ2-7; 8 bases match TRBD2. Germline CDR1 reads WSHSY; CDR2 reads SAAADI. The ends lost 7 bases at V and 1 base at J; junction bases unmatched: 3. This CDR3 spans 13 amino acids. The CDR3 nucleotides are TGCGCCAGCAATCGGGGGGGTTCCTACGAGCAGTACTTC. It yields the protein CASNRGGSYEQYF.